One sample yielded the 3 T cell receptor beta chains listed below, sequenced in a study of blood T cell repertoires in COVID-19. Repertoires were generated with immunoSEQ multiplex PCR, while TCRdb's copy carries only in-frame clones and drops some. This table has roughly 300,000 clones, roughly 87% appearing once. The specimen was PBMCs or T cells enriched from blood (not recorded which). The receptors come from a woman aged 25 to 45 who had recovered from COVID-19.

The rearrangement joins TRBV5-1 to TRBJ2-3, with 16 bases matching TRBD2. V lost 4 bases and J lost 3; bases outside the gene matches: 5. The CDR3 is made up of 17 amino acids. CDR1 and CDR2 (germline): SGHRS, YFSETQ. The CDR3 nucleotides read TGCGCCAGCAGCCCGGGACTAGCGGGGGGGCCAACAGATACGCAGTATTTT. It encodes CASSPGLAGGPTDTQYF.

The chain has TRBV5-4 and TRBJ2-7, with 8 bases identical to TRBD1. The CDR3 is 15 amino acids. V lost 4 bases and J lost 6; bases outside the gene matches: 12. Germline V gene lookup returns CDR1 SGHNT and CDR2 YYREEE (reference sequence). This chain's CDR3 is CASSASQGAGGEQYF. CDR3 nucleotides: TGTGCCAGCAGCGCATCGCAGGGGGCAGGCGGCGAGCAGTACTTC. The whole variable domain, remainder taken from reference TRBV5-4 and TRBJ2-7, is ETGVTQSPTHLIKTRGQQVTLRCSSQSGHNTVSWYQQALGQGPQFIFQYYREEENGRGNFPPRFSGLQFPNYSSELNVNALELDDSALYLCASSASQGAGGEQYFGPGTRLTVT.

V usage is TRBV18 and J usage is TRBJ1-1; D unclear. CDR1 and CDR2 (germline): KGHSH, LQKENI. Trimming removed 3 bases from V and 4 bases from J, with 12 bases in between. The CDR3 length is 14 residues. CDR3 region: CASSPGGPTTEAFF. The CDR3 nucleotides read TGTGCCAGCTCACCCGGTGGGCCTACCACTGAAGCTTTCTTT.